Shown below are 22 T cell receptor beta chains from a single sample sequenced in a study of blood T cells in healthy people across ages. A J-beta primer mix and a sample-barcoded 5' primer were used in a second PCR of roughly 6 to 11 cycles. A single record per CDR3 protein comes from TCRdb applying MiXCR to the 5' RACE reads. The table has 600,000 to 650,000 distinct CDR3 sequences, roughly three fifths seen once. The source material was blood. These receptor sequences come from a man aged 55 to 70 in good health.

V usage is TRBV12-3 or TRBV12-4 and J usage is TRBJ2-3, with D perhaps given as TRBD1 or TRBD2 (5 bases each). The V end lost 6 bases, the J end lost 0 bases, and 16 bases lay between the germline ends. The CDR3 is made up of 16 amino acids. As DNA, the CDR3 is TGTGCCAGCAGCCGAGGGGACGGGGCTAGCACAGATACGCAGTATTTT. Its protein is CASSRGDGASTDTQYF.

V and J are TRBV5-1 and TRBJ1-1; 7 nucleotides match TRBD1. V lost 4 bases and J lost 0; bases outside the gene matches: 12. CDR3 length equals 17 residues. The V gene's germline CDR1 is SGHRS and CDR2 YFSETQ. CDR3 sequence (DNA): TGCGCCAGCAGCCGGCCCGTGACAGGGCCTATGAACACTGAAGCTTTCTTT. It translates to CASSRPVTGPMNTEAFF.

The rearrangement joins TRBV6-6 to TRBJ1-4, with D uncertain. The CDR3 sequence is 11 residues long. The ends were cut back, 6 bases at V and 10 bases at J, with 9 bases in the middle. Germline CDR1 and CDR2: MNHNY and SVGAGI (reference sequence). In nucleotides, the CDR3 is TGTGCCAGCAGCGACGTCGGAAAACTGTTTTTT. It yields the protein CASSDVGKLFF.

The rearrangement uses TRBV20-1 and TRBJ2-5; no firm D call. The assigned J gene may be wrong: the sequence end matches TRBJ2-7 better. Germline V gives CDR1 DFQATT, CDR2 SNEGSKA (reference sequence). The CDR3 loop spans 15 amino acids. In DNA, the CDR3 is TGCAGTGCCACGAACCCCATTAGGGTCGAGTCCGAGCAGTACTTC. Its protein is CSATNPIRVESEQYF.

The chain combines TRBV2 with TRBJ1-1; the match to TRBD1 covers 7 bases. This CDR3 region has 14 residues. CDR1 and CDR2 (germline): SNHLY, FYNNEI. The V gene end was trimmed by 5 bases and the J gene end by 1 base; junction bases not matched to a gene: 4. The CDR3 region has the DNA TGTGCCAGCAGTACAGGGGTTGGGAACACTGAAGCTTTCTTT. It yields the protein CASSTGVGNTEAFF.

The rearrangement joins TRBV5-1 to TRBJ1-2; D uncertain. The CDR3 sequence is 15 residues long. The germline CDR1 and CDR2 sequences are SGHRS and YFSETQ. Trimming cost V 2 bases and J 4 bases, with 15 bases left between them. The CDR3 DNA reads as TGCGCCAGCAGCTTTGGCATCCTCGAAACCTATGGCTACACCTTC. Encoded protein: CASSFGILETYGYTF.

This chain connects TRBV6-2 or TRBV6-3 to TRBJ2-5; unclear D gene. Trimming stripped 6 bases from V and 5 bases from J, with 10 bases between. The CDR3 is 12 residues long. Germline V gene data show CDR1 as MNHEY and CDR2 as SVGEGT. CDR3 DNA sequence: TGTGCCAGCAGATCCTCGACGGAGACCCAGTACTTC. Translated: CASRSSTETQYF.

The V gene is TRBV5-1, the J gene TRBJ2-3; TRBD2 might be the D (7 bases). This CDR3 is built from 17 residues. From germline, CDR1 is SGHRS and CDR2 YFSETQ. Trimming removed 6 bases from V and 2 bases from J, with 22 bases in between. CDR3 amino acids: CASNPQQTGRATDTQYF. CDR3 nucleotides: TGCGCCAGCAACCCACAGCAAACAGGGAGGGCCACAGATACGCAGTATTTT.

V usage is TRBV6-1 and J usage is TRBJ2-5; TRBD1 matches 7 bases. The CDR3 has 14 residues. Germline assignment: CDR1 MNHNS and CDR2 SASEGT. V trimming: 8 bases; J trimming: 5 bases; junction bases outside the gene matches: 11. The CDR3: CASSDRVGSETQYF. As DNA, the CDR3 is TGTGCCAGCTCCGACAGGGTGGGAAGTGAGACCCAGTACTTC.

The J gene is TRBJ1-1, the V gene TRBV5-4; 8 bases fit TRBD1. This CDR3 is 14 amino acids long. Trimming took 9 bases from V and 3 from J; bases not matched to a gene: 10. Germline CDR1 and CDR2: SGHNT and YYREEE (reference sequence). Here the CDR3 DNA reads TGTGCCACCGCTCAGGGGGCGAGGGACACTGAAGCTTTCTTT. It specifies CATAQGARDTEAFF.

The rearrangement uses TRBV20-1 and TRBJ2-5; 7 positions agree with TRBD2. The CDR3 loop spans 16 amino acids. The germline CDR1 and CDR2 sequences are DFQATT and SNEGSKA (reference sequence). With V trimmed by 1 base and J by 2 bases, 10 bases remained unmatched. Written as DNA, the CDR3 is TGCAGTGCTAGAGTGCGGGCGGGGGTTGGGCAAGAGACCCAGTACTTC. It specifies CSARVRAGVGQETQYF.

The chain couples TRBV7-2 to TRBJ2-4; 14 positions match TRBD2. V was clipped by 5 bases and J by 9 bases; unmatched bases: 3. The length of the CDR3 is 14 residues. Per germline, CDR1 SGHTA and CDR2 FQGNSA. CDR3 nucleotide sequence: TGTGCCAGCAGCCCCGGGACTAGCGGGGGCATTCAGTACTTC. This codes for CASSPGTSGGIQYF.

Of note for this clonotype: A much larger clone lies one base from this, so it may be a read error. The CDR3: CASSPRLAGPQEIQYF. The CDR3 coding sequence is TGTGCCAGCAGCCCCCGGCTAGCGGGGCCTCAAGAGATCCAGTACTTC. The rearrangement uses TRBV14 and TRBJ2-5; 9 bases agree with TRBD2. CDR1 and CDR2 from the germline V gene are SGHDN and FVKESK. There are 16 residues in the CDR3.

The genes are TRBV12-3 or TRBV12-4 and TRBJ1-1, with unresolved D. Trimming removed 7 bases from V and 0 bases from J, with 18 bases in between. The CDR3 sequence is 16 residues long. DNA for the CDR3: TGTGCCAGCACCTTAGACCCTACCCTCATGAACACTGAAGCTTTCTTT. Its protein product is CASTLDPTLMNTEAFF.

The chain carries TRBV4-1 and TRBJ2-7, with D maybe TRBD1 (5 bases). With the DNA end fitting TRBJ2-5 better, the J assignment may be wrong. The CDR3 loop spans 12 amino acids. Germline CDR1 reads MGHRA; CDR2 reads YSYEKL. CDR3 coding DNA: TGCGCCAGCAGCCAACCCCAGGGGACCCAGTACTTC. Amino acids: CASSQPQGTQYF.

J is TRBJ2-4 and V is TRBV4-1; 15 positions match TRBD2. Germline V lookup: CDR1 MGHRA, CDR2 YSYEKL. CDR3 length: 14 amino acids. With V trimmed by 3 bases and J by 13 bases, 4 bases remained unmatched. The CDR3 protein is CASSQTGTSGGQYF. CDR3 DNA: TGCGCCAGCAGCCAGACCGGGACTAGCGGGGGGCAGTACTTC.

The chain links TRBV7-2 to TRBJ1-2; D call uncertain. This CDR3 region has 12 residues. V lost 5 bases and J 4 bases, leaving 8 bases between the germline ends. Germline assignment: CDR1 SGHTA and CDR2 FQGNSA. The CDR3, as DNA: TGTGCCAGCAGCGCGTGGGTCTATGGCTACACCTTC. Its translation: CASSAWVYGYTF.

In this sample, this clonotype turned up once. This chain uses TRBV19 with TRBJ2-7; 10 bases match TRBD1. The better agreement between TRBJ2-5 and the DNA end casts doubt on the J call. Germline lookup yields CDR1 LNHDA and CDR2 SQIVND (reference sequence). The CDR3 runs to 15 residues. The chain's CDR3 is CASSPRGTGEETQYF. CDR3 bases: TGTGCCAGTAGCCCCCGTGGGACAGGGGAAGAGACCCAGTACTTC.

The genes are TRBV5-6 and TRBJ2-1; 7 bases fit TRBD1. The germline V gene has CDR1 SGHDT and CDR2 YYEEEE. This CDR3 region has 19 residues. The J segment lost 0 bases and the V segment lost 7 bases, leaving 19 bases of the junction unmatched. The CDR3 loop is CASAATCFTGDSSYNEQFF. The DNA for the CDR3 is TGTGCCAGCGCTGCGACCTGTTTTACAGGGGATAGCTCCTACAATGAGCAGTTCTTC.

The chain uses TRBV12-3 or TRBV12-4 and TRBJ2-4; the D gene is possibly TRBD1 (5 bases). The V end was cut by 5 bases, the J end by 6 bases, with 14 bases between. There are 14 residues in the CDR3. CDR3 coding DNA: TGTGCCAGCAGTCCGCGCAGGGTTAGAAACATTCAGTACTTC. This codes for CASSPRRVRNIQYF.

The V gene is TRBV5-1, the J gene TRBJ2-6, with 12 positions matching TRBD2. The CDR3 contains 19 residues. V lost 0 bases and J lost 0; bases outside the gene matches: 4. CDR1 is SGHRS and CDR2 is YFSETQ in the germline V gene. This CDR3 is CASSLDGTSGHSGANVLTF. For the CDR3, the DNA is TGCGCCAGCAGCTTGGATGGGACTAGCGGGCACTCTGGGGCCAACGTCCTGACTTTC.

This clonotype was detected many times. The rearrangement uses TRBV3-1 and TRBJ2-7, with 7 bases matching TRBD2. There are 13 residues in the CDR3. CDR1 is LGHDT and CDR2 is YNNKEL in the germline V gene (reference sequence). Trimming took 6 bases from V and 1 from J; bases not matched to a gene: 3. CDR3 in DNA: TGTGCCAGCAGTCAGCGGGGATCCTACGAGCAGTACTTC. This codes for CASSQRGSYEQYF.